This TCR beta chain was sequenced for a study of shared clonotypes between healthy human individuals. Comment on this clone: The antigen remains unidentified.

Sequencing was performed with immunoSEQ multiplex PCR; in TCRdb, only in-frame clones are kept and a portion is missing. Found here are a few million clones, roughly 92% of them singletons; the top ten hold around 0.4%. From germline, CDR1 is LNHDA and CDR2 SQIVND (reference sequence). The length of the CDR3 is 16 residues. V gave up 6 bases and J gave up 2 bases, with 17 bases separating them. Recent acute infections and vaccinations were absent in the healthy HIV-negative adult donors. General study findings and limits: Sequencing depth was expected to influence donor clonotype sharing.

The TCR was taken from a man between 18 and 35 years old in good health. Some clones in this sample may be carry-over from other donors' samples. What was sequenced was naive CD4+ T cells from PBMCs. Sample subset: CD45RA+ positively selected. The chain recombines TRBV19 with TRBJ1-5; D possibly corresponds to TRBD1 (5 bases). The CDR3 coding sequence is TGTGCCAGTAGCGACACGAGAGGGGTACGCAATCAGCCCCAGCATTTT. Translated, it gives CASSDTRGVRNQPQHF.